The 20 T cell receptor beta chains listed next were all sequenced from one sample in a study of T cell responses to AZD1222 COVID-19 vaccine. The table came from immunoSEQ multiplex PCR; TCRdb's copy has only in-frame clones and leaves some out. Of 150,000 to 200,000 clones listed, 90% to 95% are singletons. The source material was peripheral blood, sampled 28 days after the second AZD1222 dose. These receptors all come from an adult who received the AZD1222 COVID-19 vaccine.

J is TRBJ1-5 and V is TRBV6-5; D unresolved. The V end was cut by 3 bases, the J end by 6 bases, with 12 bases between. The CDR3 length is 14 residues. From germline, CDR1 is MNHEY and CDR2 SVGAGI. Here the CDR3 reads CASSYSGNGQPQHF. The CDR3 DNA reads TGTGCCAGCAGTTATAGCGGGAATGGTCAGCCCCAGCATTTT.

The chain combines TRBV19 with TRBJ1-1; 7 bases are a match to TRBD1. Germline loops: CDR1 LNHDA, CDR2 SQIVND (reference sequence). V lost 0 bases, J lost 3 bases, and 7 bases stayed unmatched. The CDR3 has 16 residues. The CDR3 nucleotides are TGTGCCAGTAGTATAGATGGAACAGGGGCGGACACTGAAGCTTTCTTT. Its translation is CASSIDGTGADTEAFF.

This clone was picked up one time. This sequence joins TRBV7-8 and TRBJ2-5, with 7 bases identical to TRBD2. CDR3 length equals 15 residues. J was trimmed by 4 bases and V by 1 base; bases with no gene match: 6. Germline CDR1 is SGHVS and CDR2 is FQNEAQ. The DNA of the CDR3 is TGTGCCAGCAGCTTAGGGTTCGGGGGGTCAGAGACCCAGTACTTC. Protein: CASSLGFGGSETQYF.

This clone has only one observation. This chain connects TRBV4-1 to TRBJ1-4, with no clear D. Trimming left V 2 bases short and J 5 bases short, with 21 bases between. The germline V gene encodes CDR1 MGHRA and CDR2 YSYEKL. CDR3 length: 18 residues. CDR3: CASSQLKLRGRVNEKLFF. The CDR3 DNA reads TGCGCCAGCAGCCAATTGAAGCTTCGTGGGCGCGTCAATGAAAAACTGTTTTTT.

The CDR3 loop reads CASSLTPGTGGHIQYF. CDR3 sequence (DNA): TGCGCCAGCAGCTTAACCCCCGGGACAGGGGGCCACATTCAGTACTTC. The genes are TRBV5-1 and TRBJ2-4; 12 bases are shared with TRBD1. This CDR3 is 16 amino acids long. Losses at the gene ends were 2 bases for V and 8 bases for J; bases not matched to a gene: 8. The germline CDR1 and CDR2 sequences are SGHRS and YFSETQ.

In its sample, this clone was seen once. Germline is not matched at one junction end, which may reflect a read error. The chain couples TRBV6-1 to TRBJ1-5; perhaps TRBD1 as D (6 bases). CDR1 is MNHNS and CDR2 is SASEGT in the germline V gene. CDR3 length: 12 amino acids. The CDR3 DNA reads TGTGCCAGCAGTGAAGCAGGGCAGGGGAAGAGATTT. Translation gives CASSEAGQGKRF.

A note on this clone: One end of the junction varies from germline; a read error may be responsible. The rearrangement uses TRBV3-1 (or the pseudogene TRBV3-2) and TRBJ1-1; D gene uncertain. CDR1 is LGHDT, CDR2 YNNKEL, per germline (reference sequence). This CDR3 has 10 amino acids. The CDR3 bases are TGTGCCAGCAGCCAAAACCGGGTATACTTT. Its translation is CASSQNRVYF.

The V call is TRBV7-2, the J call TRBJ2-3; unclear D gene. The CDR3 covers 15 residues. Germline V gene data show CDR1 as SGHTA and CDR2 as FQGNSA. The ends were cut back, 2 bases at V and 2 bases at J, with 11 bases in the middle. The CDR3 loop is CASSLQPVHTDTQYF. Here the CDR3 DNA reads TGTGCCAGCAGCTTACAACCCGTTCACACAGATACGCAGTATTTT. The entire variable domain, with the rest obtained from reference TRBV7-2 and TRBJ2-3, is as follows: GAGVSQSPSNKVTEKGKDVELRCDPISGHTALYWYRQSLGQGLEFLIYFQGNSAPDKSGLPSDRFSAERTGGSVSTLTIQRTQQEDSAVYLCASSLQPVHTDTQYFGPGTRLTVL.

The V and J genes are TRBV7-2 and TRBJ2-7; D call uncertain. Trimming stripped 1 base from V and 6 bases from J, with 10 bases between. The CDR3 runs 13 residues. The germline V gene has CDR1 SGHTA and CDR2 FQGNSA. The CDR3 DNA is TGTGCCAGCAGCTTAGTCCCCACGGGCGAGCAGTACTTC. Translation: CASSLVPTGEQYF.

The chain links TRBV18 to TRBJ2-5; 7 nucleotides agree with TRBD2. The V gene end was trimmed by 6 bases and the J gene end by 4 bases; junction bases not matched to a gene: 11. The CDR3 extends over 15 amino acids. The V gene's germline CDR1 is KGHSH and CDR2 LQKENI. CDR3 amino acids: CASSRAVTGGETQYF. The DNA of the CDR3 is TGTGCCAGCTCCCGAGCGGTTACGGGAGGAGAGACCCAGTACTTC.

The chain joins TRBV27 to TRBJ1-6, with TRBD1 identical over 8 bases. The CDR3 spans 17 residues. The V gene's germline CDR1 is MNHEY and CDR2 SMNVEV (reference sequence). With V trimmed by 5 bases and J by 8 bases, 14 bases remained unmatched. The CDR3, as DNA: TGTGCCAGCAGTCTTGGACAGGGTGGGTTGTTATATTCACCCCTCCACTTT. Protein sequence: CASSLGQGGLLYSPLHF.

This clone has only a few counts. The chain has TRBV3-1 (or the pseudogene TRBV3-2) and TRBJ1-2; a possible D gene is TRBD1 (6 bases). V was cut by 6 bases and J by 5 bases, with 13 bases left in between. The CDR3 extends over 13 amino acids. Per the germline V gene, CDR1 is LGHDT and CDR2 is YNNKEL (reference sequence). As DNA, the CDR3 is TGTGCCAGCAGACCCGGACAGACGTATGGCTACACCTTC. The encoded protein is CASRPGQTYGYTF.

CDR3 in amino acids: CASSLWMGEEQYF. The CDR3, as DNA: TGTGCCAGCAGCCTATGGATGGGCGAAGAGCAGTACTTC. The V gene is TRBV7-9, the J gene TRBJ2-7, with D unclear. Trimming shortened V by 5 bases and J by 7 bases, and 15 bases separated the two germline ends. The CDR3 covers 13 residues. Germline CDR1 reads SEHNR; CDR2 reads FQNEAQ (reference sequence).

The chain is built from TRBV7-9 and TRBJ2-1; 8 bases are a match to TRBD2. The CDR3 totals 14 residues. Germline CDR1 is SEHNR and CDR2 is FQNEAQ (reference sequence). V lost 1 base, J lost 8 bases, and 4 bases stayed unmatched. CDR3 loop: CASSLVGLVYEQFF. DNA for the CDR3: TGTGCCAGCAGCTTAGTGGGACTAGTATATGAGCAGTTCTTC. The variable domain in full, completed from reference TRBV7-9 and TRBJ2-1, reads DTGVSQNPRHKITKRGQNVTFRCDPISEHNRLYWYRQTLGQGPEFLTYFQNEAQLEKSRLLSDRFSAERPKGSFSTLEIQRTEQGDSAMYLCASSLVGLVYEQFFGPGTRLTVL.

The gene calls are TRBV28 and TRBJ2-4; 9 bases match TRBD1. The CDR3 sequence is 15 residues long. From germline, CDR1 is MDHEN and CDR2 SYDVKM. The V and J ends lost 3 bases and 8 bases, in that order; junction bases with no gene match: 8. Here the CDR3 reads CASSFGDRAEDIQYF. The CDR3 DNA sequence: TGTGCCAGCAGTTTCGGGGACAGGGCTGAGGACATTCAGTACTTC. Using reference TRBV28 and TRBJ2-4 for the parts outside the CDR3, the full variable domain is DVKVTQSSRYLVKRTGEKVFLECVQDMDHENMFWYRQDPGLGLRLIYFSYDVKMKEKGDIPEGYSVSREKKERFSLILESASTNQTSMYLCASSFGDRAEDIQYFGAGTRLSVL.

The chain couples TRBV27 to TRBJ1-5, with D tentatively TRBD1 (5 bases). CDR1 is MNHEY, CDR2 SMNVEV, per germline (reference sequence). Trimming took 0 bases from V and 4 from J, leaving 7 bases between them. The CDR3 is made up of 14 amino acids. The CDR3 nucleotides read TGTGCCAGCAGTTTATCAGCAGGGAATCAGCCCCAGCATTTT. Translation gives CASSLSAGNQPQHF.

The chain is built from TRBV5-1 and TRBJ2-1; 12 bases map to TRBD2. Losses at the gene ends were 4 bases for V and 4 bases for J; bases not matched to a gene: 6. The CDR3 loop spans 16 amino acids. Germline loops: CDR1 SGHRS, CDR2 YFSETQ. CDR3 DNA: TGCGCCAGCAGCCAGGGGACTAGCGGGTTTTACAATGAGCAGTTCTTC. Protein sequence: CASSQGTSGFYNEQFF.

This clone was detected a few times. The chain carries TRBV7-8 and TRBJ1-2; D not resolved. V was clipped by 1 base and J by 0 bases, with 9 bases between them. The germline V gene has CDR1 SGHVS and CDR2 FQNEAQ. This CDR3 spans 15 amino acids. CDR3 in amino acids: CASSLVPMANYGYTF. In DNA form, the CDR3 reads TGTGCCAGCAGCTTAGTTCCCATGGCTAACTATGGCTACACCTTC.

This chain joins TRBV18 and TRBJ2-1; unclear D gene. The CDR3 contains 14 residues. V lost 3 bases, J lost 2 bases, and 8 bases lay in between. Germline V gene sequence: CDR1 KGHSH, CDR2 LQKENI. The CDR3 DNA follows: TGTGCCAGCTCACCGTTGGATCCCTACAATGAGCAGTTCTTC. Amino acids: CASSPLDPYNEQFF.

For the CDR3, the DNA is TGTGCCTGGAGCGTAGGACTACAAGACGAGCAGTTCTTC. Encoded protein: CAWSVGLQDEQFF. The chain has TRBV30 and TRBJ2-1, with a possible D match to TRBD2 (6 bases). Germline V gene lookup returns CDR1 GTSNPN and CDR2 SVGIG (reference sequence). V was cut by 3 bases and J by 10 bases, with 16 bases left in between. CDR3 length: 13 residues.